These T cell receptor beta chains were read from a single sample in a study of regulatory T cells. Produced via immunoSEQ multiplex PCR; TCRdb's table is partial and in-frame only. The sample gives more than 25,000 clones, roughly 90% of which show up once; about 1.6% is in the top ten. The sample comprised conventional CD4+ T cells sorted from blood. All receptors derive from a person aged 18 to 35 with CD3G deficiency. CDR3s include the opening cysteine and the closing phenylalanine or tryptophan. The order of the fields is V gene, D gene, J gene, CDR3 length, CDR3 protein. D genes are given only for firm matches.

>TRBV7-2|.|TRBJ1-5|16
CASSLGGGRAMQPQHF
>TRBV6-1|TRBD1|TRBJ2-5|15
CASSATRGRLETQYF
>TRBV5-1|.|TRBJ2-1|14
CASSGGRQANEQFF
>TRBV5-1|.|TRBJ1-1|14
CASRPHSLNTEAFF
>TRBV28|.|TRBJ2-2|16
CASSPGGGGNTGELFF
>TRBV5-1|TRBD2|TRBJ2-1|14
CASSTGGPGNEQFF
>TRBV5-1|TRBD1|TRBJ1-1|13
CASRDRESTEAFF
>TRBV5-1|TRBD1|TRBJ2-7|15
CASSPGQGSSYEQYF
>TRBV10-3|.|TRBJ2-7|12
CAISAGGDEQYF
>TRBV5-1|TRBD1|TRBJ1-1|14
CASSFSDRGTEAFF
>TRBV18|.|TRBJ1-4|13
CASSPRGNEKLFF
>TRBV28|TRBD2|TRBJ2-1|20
CASSLKLAGALRSSYNEQFF
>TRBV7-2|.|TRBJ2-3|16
CASSLLWTRLADTQYF
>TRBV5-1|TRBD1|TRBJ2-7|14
CASRTATGANEQYF
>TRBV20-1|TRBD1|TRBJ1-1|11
CSAKQGTEAFF
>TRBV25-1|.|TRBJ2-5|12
CASSGGGETQYF
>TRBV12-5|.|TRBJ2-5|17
CASGLGSRKVLEETQYF
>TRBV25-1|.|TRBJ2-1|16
CASSVHRDRPNNEQFF
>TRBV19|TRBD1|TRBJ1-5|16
CASSMGGQAARQPQHF
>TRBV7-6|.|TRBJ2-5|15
CASSLGSGLKETQYF
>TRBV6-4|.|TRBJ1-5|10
CASSRRSQHF
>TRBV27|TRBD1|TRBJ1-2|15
CASSSLPVNRGGYTF
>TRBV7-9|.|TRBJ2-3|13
CASSLAVTDTQYF